This TCR beta chain was sequenced during a study of Graves' ophthalmopathy and Graves' hyperthyroidism. V was clipped by 11 bases and J by 5 bases; unmatched bases: 12. From germline, CDR1 is SNHLY and CDR2 FYNNEI. The CDR3 runs 13 residues. General observations from the study: Ophthalmopathy progression cases were predicted by the model with 55% to 71% sensitivity and 72% to 80% specificity.

As the template, RNA transcripts were used to amplify TCR beta CDR3 regions. Second-round multiplex PCR came after a first-round RT-PCR that employed HTBI primers. TCRdb re-called the multiplex PCR reads with MiXCR, one entry per CDR3 protein. The sample holds about 700,000 distinct CDR3 sequences; roughly 41% are singletons and the top ten take 44%. At least ten counts were recorded for this clonotype. The antigen is undetermined. The chain carries TRBV2 and TRBJ2-7; 7 bases fit TRBD1. The TCR was taken from an adult man with Graves' ophthalmopathy. The material sequenced was peripheral blood. CDR3 region: CAGTGVNAHEQYF. The CDR3 coding sequence is TGTGCCGGCACAGGGGTTAACGCGCACGAGCAGTACTTC. The entire variable domain, with the rest obtained from reference TRBV2 and TRBJ2-7, is as follows: EPEVTQTPSHQVTQMGQEVILRCVPISNHLYFYWYRQILGQKVEFLVSFYNNEISEKSEIFDDQFSVERPDGSNFTLKIRSTKLEDSAMYFCAGTGVNAHEQYFGPGTRLTVT.